This TCR beta chain appears in the sequencing data of a study of T cell repertoires in cytomegalovirus infection. Study-wide background: The public TCR beta signatures pointed to both CMV infection and matching HLA type. Whole-study results and caveats: Frequencies of public TCR beta families were cumulated, and this identified carriers of CMV plus the relevant HLA. HLA-C-restricted CMV clonotypes gave the most frequent clonotype in two of eight donors.

V shed 2 bases, J shed 0 bases, and the junction held 8 bases outside the gene matches. The CDR3 has 19 residues. One entry per CDR3 protein, called by TCRdb with MiXCR from the reads. The top ten hold approximately 8% of the sample, which has 85,000 to 120,000 distinct CDR3 sequences, more than 15% seen once. Concerning this clonotype: The antigen remains undetermined.

The chain recombines TRBV12-3 or TRBV12-4 with TRBJ2-2; 11 positions agree with TRBD2. The sample consisted of PBMCs. This clonotype was obtained from a human donor in good health (CMV status not recorded). Some clones in this sample may be carry-over from other donors' samples. The chain's CDR3 is CASSLRTSGSIANTGELFF. DNA of the CDR3: TGTGCCAGCAGTTTAAGGACTAGCGGGTCCATCGCGAACACCGGGGAGCTGTTTTTT.